This TCR beta chain was identified in a study of blood T cell repertoires in COVID-19. The wider study: COVID-19 samples collected from the United States, Italy and Spain covered acute and convalescent phases. T cells, B-cell-depleted T cells, or PBMCs supplied cDNA or gDNA.

In germline, CDR1 is SGHVS, CDR2 FNYEAQ. The V segment lost 1 base and the J segment 0 bases; nucleotides outside the gene matches: 4. The CDR3 extends over 17 amino acids. Per the original data handling: For nucleated cells, counts were estimated from reference gene primer amplification. Some clones are missing from TCRdb's copy, which holds only in-frame ones; the method was immunoSEQ multiplex PCR. The DNA was the basis for D and trimming; V, J and clone size are from that table. The data contain 290,000 or so clones, 87% of them singletons. V usage is TRBV7-6 and J usage is TRBJ1-4, with 8 bases that match TRBD1. Sample: peripheral blood. The clonotype originates from a man younger than 35 with active or convalescent COVID-19. The CDR3 here is CASSLVGTGPTNEKLFF. The CDR3 coding sequence is TGTGCCAGCAGCTTAGTGGGGACAGGCCCAACTAATGAAAAACTGTTTTTT.